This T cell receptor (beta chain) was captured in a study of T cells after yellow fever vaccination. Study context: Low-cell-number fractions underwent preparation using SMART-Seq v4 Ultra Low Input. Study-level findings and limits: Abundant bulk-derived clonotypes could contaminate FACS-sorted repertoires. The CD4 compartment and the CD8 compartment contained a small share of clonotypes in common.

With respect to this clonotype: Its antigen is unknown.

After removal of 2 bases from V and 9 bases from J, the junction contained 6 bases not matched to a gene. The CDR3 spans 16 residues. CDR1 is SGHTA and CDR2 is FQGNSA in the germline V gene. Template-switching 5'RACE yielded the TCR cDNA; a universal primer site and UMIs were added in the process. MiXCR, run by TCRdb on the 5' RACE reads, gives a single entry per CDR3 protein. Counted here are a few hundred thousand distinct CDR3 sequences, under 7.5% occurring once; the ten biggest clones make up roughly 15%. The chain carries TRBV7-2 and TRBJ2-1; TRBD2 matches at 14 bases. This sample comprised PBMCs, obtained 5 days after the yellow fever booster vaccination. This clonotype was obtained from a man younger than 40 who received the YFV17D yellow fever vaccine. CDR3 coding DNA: TGTGCCAGCAGCTTACTACACGGACTAGCGGGAGGTGAGCAGTTCTTC. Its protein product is CASSLLHGLAGGEQFF.